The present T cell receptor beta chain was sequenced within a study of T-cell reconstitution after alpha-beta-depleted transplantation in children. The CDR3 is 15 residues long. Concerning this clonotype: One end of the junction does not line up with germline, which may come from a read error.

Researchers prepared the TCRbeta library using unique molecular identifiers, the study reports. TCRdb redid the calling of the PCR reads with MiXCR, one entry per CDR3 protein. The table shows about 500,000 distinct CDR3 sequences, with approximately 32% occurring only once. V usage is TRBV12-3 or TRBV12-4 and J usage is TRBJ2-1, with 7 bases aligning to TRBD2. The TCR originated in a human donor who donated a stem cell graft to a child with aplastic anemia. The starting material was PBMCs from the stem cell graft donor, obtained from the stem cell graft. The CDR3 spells CASSRSGTIYNEHFF. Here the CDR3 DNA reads TGTGCCAGCAGTAGATCCGGGACTATCTACAATGAGCATTTCTTC.